This T cell receptor beta chain originates from a study of Graves' ophthalmopathy and Graves' hyperthyroidism (dated by TCRdb to 2017 to 2018). Background for the entire study: Peripheral blood was collected at initial diagnosis, before any treatment. The study used TCR beta repertoire signatures to distinguish Graves' ophthalmopathy from Graves' hyperthyroidism and to predict progression to ophthalmopathy. In total, 135 blood samples were TCR-sequenced: 40 to 45 ophthalmopathy, some 75 hyperthyroidism and some 17 hyperthyroidism-to-ophthalmopathy patients. To explore V-J signatures that separate ophthalmopathy from hyperthyroidism, a discovery set of about a hundred patients was enrolled, consisting of roughly 45 with ophthalmopathy and around 57 with stable hyperthyroidism. The independent validation cohort included around 19 hyperthyroidism patients plus 17 patients who later progressed from hyperthyroidism to ophthalmopathy. In several hyperthyroidism patients, the T-cell repertoire of thyroid tissue was compared with the T-cell repertoire of blood. After sampling, hyperthyroidism patients received methimazole starting at 30 mg daily, and ophthalmopathy patients received high-dose intravenous methylprednisolone. Study-level results and caveats: Sample size was not statistically predetermined, and group allocation was not concealed from the investigators. In cross-validation, the 13-signature model distinguished ophthalmopathy from stable hyperthyroidism with around 86% sensitivity and about 81% specificity, while in the test set the corresponding values were about 80% and 75%. Among expanded thyroid clonotypes with frequency above 0.001, most also showed up in blood, which suggests that blood repertoires may reflect the thyroid immune response. In validation, the model predicted ophthalmopathy progression with about 71% sensitivity and about 77% specificity; roughly eleven predicted patients were CT-confirmed with GO in a median of about 6.1 months.

For repertoire sequencing, the TCR beta CDR3 regions were amplified from RNA transcripts. A first-round RT-PCR used HTBI primers with the Qiagen OneStep RT-PCR kit, followed by a second-round multiplex PCR, size selection and purification. The libraries underwent paired-end sequencing with 100 bp reads on an Illumina HiSeq2000. The published analysis was carried out like this. SOAPnuke was used for read processing, and reads with adapters, uncalled bases, a mean Phred below 15, or no exact constant-primer or identifier match were discarded. COPE v1.2.5 was used to merge the high-quality paired reads. Each unique nucleotide sequence was treated as a clonotype, and MiTCR v1.1 was used to align the clonotypes to the IMGT TRB V, D and J references. Analysis was restricted to V-J combinations with a frequency above 0.0001, which covered 98% to 99.2% of repertoires. For each V-J combination, a TCR clonal expansion and chaos score was defined as the ratio of F50 clonal expansion to chaos observed in the TCRdist matrix. Welch's t-statistics and random forest were used to narrow the features down to 13 V-J combinations, which were then fed into a naive Bayes classifier. The Morisita-Horn index was used to measure how similar the thyroid and blood repertoires were. Starting from the raw public reads, TCRdb applied fastp trimming at Q25, assembled clones with MiXCR and retained in-frame beta chains. Each CDR3 protein appears once, grouped with its most common genes and DNA. The V and J calls come from TCRdb's annotation, not from the publication. This sample holds tens of thousands of distinct CDR3 sequences; under 55% were observed only once. Roughly 4.3% of the sample is held by the ten biggest clonotypes.

As for this clonotype: What antigen it recognizes has not been identified. There are no base qualities to consult, and no much larger clone falls within one base.

The germline V gene encodes CDR1 ENHRY and CDR2 SYGVKD. The CDR3 numbers 16 residues from cysteine through phenylalanine. Just CDR3 DNA is preserved here, 48 bases in frame from base 1. At the junction V is shortened by 0 bases and J by 7 bases; bases outside the gene matches: 6. The ophthalmopathy patients had moderately to severely active disease, with a Clinical Activity Score of 3 or higher, a NOSPECS grade of 4 or higher, and a disease duration of less than 3 months. Patients with other autoimmune diseases, uncontrolled infections, pregnancy or lactation were excluded. Diagnosis was based on clinical symptoms, serum thyroxine, TRAb, thyroid ultrasound and orbital computed tomography. PBMCs were isolated from about 9 ml of fresh peripheral blood by Ficoll-Paque density gradient centrifugation. Total RNA was extracted using Trizol reagent, and RNA quality was checked on an Agilent 2100 Bioanalyzer.

This clonotype was obtained from an adult woman with Graves' ophthalmopathy. The specimen was peripheral blood. This receptor chain uses TRBV10-3 and TRBJ1-4; 9 middle bases align to TRBD1. The CDR3 has the sequence CAISESPGQGVEKLFF. The sequenced DNA: TGTGCCATCAGTGAGTCGCCGGGACAGGGAGTTGAAAAACTGTTTTTT.